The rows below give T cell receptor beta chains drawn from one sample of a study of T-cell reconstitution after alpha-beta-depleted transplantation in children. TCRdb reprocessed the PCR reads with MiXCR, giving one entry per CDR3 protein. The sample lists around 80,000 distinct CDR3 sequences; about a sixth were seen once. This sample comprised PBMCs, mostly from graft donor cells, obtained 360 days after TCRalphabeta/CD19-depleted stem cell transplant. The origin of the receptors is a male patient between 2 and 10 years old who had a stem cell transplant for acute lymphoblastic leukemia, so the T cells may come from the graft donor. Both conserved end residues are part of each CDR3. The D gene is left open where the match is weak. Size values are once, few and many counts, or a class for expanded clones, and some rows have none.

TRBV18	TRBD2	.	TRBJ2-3	CASSPRTSGSVTDTQYF	TGTGCCAGCTCACCAAGGACTAGCGGGAGTGTCACAGATACGCAGTATTTT
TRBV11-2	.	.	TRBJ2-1	CASSLVGGLAAYNEQFF	TGTGCCAGCAGCTTAGTCGGGGGGCTAGCGGCCTACAATGAGCAGTTCTTC
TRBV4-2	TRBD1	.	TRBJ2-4	CASRPGQGIRNIQYF	TGTGCCAGCAGGCCGGGACAGGGGATTAGAAACATTCAGTACTTC
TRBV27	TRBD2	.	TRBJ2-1	CASSLGSGSTYNEQFF	TGTGCCAGCAGTTTAGGTAGCGGGAGTACGTACAATGAGCAGTTCTTC
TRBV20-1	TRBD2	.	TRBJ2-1	CSAQPHGLAPYNEQFF	TGCAGTGCCCAACCACACGGACTAGCGCCCTACAATGAGCAGTTCTTC
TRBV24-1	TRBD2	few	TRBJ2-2	CATSGSRVGELFF	TGTGCCACTAGCGGGAGTAGGGTCGGGGAGCTGTTTTTT
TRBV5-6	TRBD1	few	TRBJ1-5	CASSLAGRGRGNQPQHF	TGTGCCAGCAGCTTGGCGGGCAGGGGGCGAGGCAATCAGCCCCAGCATTTT
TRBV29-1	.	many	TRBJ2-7	CSVLRSSYEQYF	TGCAGCGTTTTGCGGAGCTCCTACGAGCAGTACTTC
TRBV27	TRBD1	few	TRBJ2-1	CASSLYIPHRGSYNEQFF	TGTGCCAGCAGTTTATACATCCCCCACAGGGGATCCTACAATGAGCAGTTCTTC
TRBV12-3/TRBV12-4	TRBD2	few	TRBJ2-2	CASGTVLAVPNTGELFF	TGTGCCAGCGGTACGGTTCTAGCGGTCCCGAACACCGGGGAGCTGTTTTTT
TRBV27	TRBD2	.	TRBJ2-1	CASSLSSPSGREQFF	TGTGCCAGCAGTTTATCGAGCCCTAGCGGGAGGGAGCAGTTCTTC
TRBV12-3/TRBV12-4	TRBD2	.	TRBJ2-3	CASSPWDYTDTQYF	TGTGCCAGCAGTCCCTGGGACTACACAGATACGCAGTATTTT
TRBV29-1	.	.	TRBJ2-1	CSGSPGPYEQFF	TGCAGCGGAAGCCCCGGACCCTATGAGCAGTTCTTC
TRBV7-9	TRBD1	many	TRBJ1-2	CASSAQGAHGYTF	TGTGCCAGCAGCGCACAGGGGGCCCATGGCTACACCTTC
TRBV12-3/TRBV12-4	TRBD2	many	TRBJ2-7	CASSFSGTSAYEQYF	TGTGCCAGCAGTTTCTCCGGGACTAGCGCGTACGAGCAGTACTTC
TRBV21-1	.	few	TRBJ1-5	CASSNGNQPQHF	TGTGCCAGCAGCAACGGGAATCAGCCCCAGCATTTT
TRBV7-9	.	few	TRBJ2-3	CASSLDRGDTDTQYF	TGTGCCAGCAGCTTAGATAGGGGGGACACAGATACGCAGTATTTT
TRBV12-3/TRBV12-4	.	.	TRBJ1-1	CASSRGVLGAFF	TGTGCCAGCAGCCGAGGGGTACTTGGGGCTTTCTTT
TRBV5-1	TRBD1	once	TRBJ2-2	CASSPGQGNLGTGELFF	TGCGCCAGCAGCCCTGGACAGGGAAATTTGGGGACCGGGGAGCTGTTTTTT
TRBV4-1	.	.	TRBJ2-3	CASSQDKVQGTDTQYF	TGCGCCAGCAGCCAAGATAAGGTACAGGGAACAGATACGCAGTATTTT
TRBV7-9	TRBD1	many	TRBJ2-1	CASSVRDRYNEQFF	TGTGCCAGCAGCGTCCGGGACAGGTACAATGAGCAGTTCTTC
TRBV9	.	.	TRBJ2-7	CASSVATGYEQYF	TGTGCCAGCAGCGTAGCGACAGGCTACGAGCAGTACTTC
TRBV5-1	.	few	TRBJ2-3	CASSWRDTQYF	TGCGCCAGCAGCTGGAGGGATACGCAGTATTTT
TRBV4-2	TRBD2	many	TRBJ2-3	CASSQEGLTDTQYF	TGTGCCAGCAGCCAAGAGGGACTAACAGATACGCAGTATTTT
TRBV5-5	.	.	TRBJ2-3	CASSLVQSTDTQYF	TGTGCCAGCAGCTTGGTCCAGAGCACAGATACGCAGTATTTT
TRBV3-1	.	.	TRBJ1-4	CASSQESGPSGEKLFF	TGTGCCAGCAGCCAAGAGTCGGGACCCTCGGGTGAAAAACTGTTTTTT
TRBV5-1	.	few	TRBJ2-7	CASRPWSSSYEQYF	TGCGCCAGCAGGCCGTGGAGTTCCTCCTACGAGCAGTACTTC
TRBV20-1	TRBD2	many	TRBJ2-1	CSAPTSGSKNEQFF	TGCAGTGCCCCGACTAGCGGGAGTAAAAATGAGCAGTTCTTC
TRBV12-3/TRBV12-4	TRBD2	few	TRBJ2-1	CASMYLAGEYNEQFF	TGTGCCAGCATGTATCTAGCGGGAGAGTATAATGAGCAGTTCTTC
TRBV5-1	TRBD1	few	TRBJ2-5	CASSLGTGGGQETQYF	TGCGCCAGCAGCTTAGGGACAGGAGGTGGACAAGAGACCCAGTACTTC
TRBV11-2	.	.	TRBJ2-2	CASSPGLNTGELFF	TGTGCCAGCAGCCCGGGACTGAACACCGGGGAGCTGTTTTTT
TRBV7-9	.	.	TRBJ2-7	CASSFSGRGDRPYEQYF	TGTGCCAGCAGCTTCTCTGGGCGCGGGGACCGACCCTACGAGCAGTACTTC
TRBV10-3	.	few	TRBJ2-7	CAISESGGKVGYEQYF	TGTGCCATCAGTGAGTCGGGGGGCAAGGTGGGTTACGAGCAGTACTTC
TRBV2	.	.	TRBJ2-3	CASSEDWNTDTQYF	TGTGCCAGCAGTGAAGATTGGAACACAGATACGCAGTATTTT
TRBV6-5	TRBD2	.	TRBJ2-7	CASSYSFPGRAMNYEQYF	TGTGCCAGCAGTTACTCCTTTCCAGGGAGGGCCATGAACTACGAGCAGTACTTC
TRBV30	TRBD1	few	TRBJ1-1	CAWSEGTVNTEAFF	TGTGCCTGGAGTGAGGGGACAGTGAACACTGAAGCTTTCTTT
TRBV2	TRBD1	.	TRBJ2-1	CASSERTYPGQGTGEQFF	TGTGCCAGCAGTGAACGGACTTACCCGGGACAGGGCACGGGTGAGCAGTTCTTC
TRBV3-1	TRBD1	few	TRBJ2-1	CASSQGAYNEQFF	TGTGCCAGCAGTCAGGGGGCGTACAATGAGCAGTTCTTC
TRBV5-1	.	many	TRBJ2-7	CASSLIPDNSKQYF	TGCGCCAGCAGCTTGATACCGGACAACTCCAAGCAGTACTTC
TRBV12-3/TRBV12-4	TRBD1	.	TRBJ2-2	CASSLQGASGELFF	TGTGCCAGCAGTTTACAGGGGGCATCCGGGGAGCTGTTTTTT
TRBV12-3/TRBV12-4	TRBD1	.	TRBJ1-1	CASSFDGTANTEAFF	TGTGCCAGCAGTTTCGACGGGACAGCAAACACTGAAGCTTTCTTT
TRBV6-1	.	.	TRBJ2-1	CASAPTASSYNEQFF	TGTGCCAGCGCCCCGACTGCAAGCTCCTACAATGAGCAGTTCTTC
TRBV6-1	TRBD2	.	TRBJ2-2	CASRAGAGELFF	TGTGCCAGCAGAGCGGGAGCCGGGGAGCTGTTTTTT
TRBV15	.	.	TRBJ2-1	CATSTEAHGEQFF	TGTGCCACCAGCACGGAGGCCCATGGAGAGCAGTTCTTC
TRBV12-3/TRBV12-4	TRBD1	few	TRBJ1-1	CASSLGALGTGNTEAFF	TGTGCCAGCAGTTTAGGGGCATTGGGGACAGGGAACACTGAAGCTTTCTTT
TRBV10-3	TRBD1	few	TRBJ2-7	CAISESTGSEQYF	TGTGCCATCAGTGAGTCGACAGGGTCTGAGCAGTACTTC
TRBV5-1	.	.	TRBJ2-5	CASSSRQAGETQYF	TGCGCCAGCAGCTCCCGACAGGCGGGGGAGACCCAGTACTTC
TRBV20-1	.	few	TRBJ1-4	CSARAPGSAEKLFF	TGCAGTGCTAGAGCGCCCGGGTCAGCTGAAAAACTGTTTTTT
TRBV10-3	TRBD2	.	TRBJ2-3	CAISEGRLREAGDTQYF	TGTGCCATCAGTGAGGGAAGACTTCGGGAAGCGGGGGATACGCAGTATTTT
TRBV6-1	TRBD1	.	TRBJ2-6	CASRRTGVNAGANVLTF	TGTGCCAGCAGACGGACAGGGGTTAATGCTGGGGCCAACGTCCTGACTTTC
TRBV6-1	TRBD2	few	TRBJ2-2	CATRGLAGTGELFF	TGTGCCACCCGGGGACTAGCGGGCACCGGGGAGCTGTTTTTT
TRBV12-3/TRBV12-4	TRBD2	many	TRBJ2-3	CASSLAGGPVSTDTQYF	TGTGCCAGCAGCCTAGCGGGAGGGCCGGTCAGCACAGATACGCAGTATTTT
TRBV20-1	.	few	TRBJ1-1	CSATPPHWSTEAFF	TGCAGTGCTACACCACCCCACTGGTCCACTGAAGCTTTCTTT